A single sample is the source of the 27 T cell receptor beta chains below, sequenced in a study of blood T cell repertoires in COVID-19. Assay used: immunoSEQ multiplex PCR; TCRdb lists only in-frame clones, some missing. Among a few hundred thousand clones listed, roughly four fifths were seen once. Sequenced input: PBMCs or T cells enriched from blood (not recorded which). Receptors originate from a man between 40 and 49 years old who had recovered from COVID-19.

The chain links TRBV9 to TRBJ2-3; 9 nucleotides agree with TRBD1. V lost 2 bases, J lost 6 bases, and 10 bases stayed unmatched. In germline, CDR1 is SGDLS, CDR2 YYNGEE. The CDR3 extends over 16 amino acids. CDR3 protein: CASSVRGQGGGDTQYF. The CDR3 nucleotides read TGTGCCAGCAGCGTCCGGGGACAGGGAGGAGGGGATACGCAGTATTTT.

CDR3 sequence (DNA): TGTGCCAGCAGCCCGCAGGGGAAGGCCAAAAACATTCAGTACTTC. Amino acids: CASSPQGKAKNIQYF. The V call is TRBV7-9, the J call TRBJ2-4; D may be TRBD1 (6 bases). V lost 5 bases, J lost 1 base, and 12 bases lay in between. Per germline, CDR1 SEHNR and CDR2 FQNEAQ (reference sequence). This CDR3 has 15 amino acids.

V usage is TRBV20-1 and J usage is TRBJ2-1; D might be TRBD2 (5 bases). V shed 1 base and J shed 10 bases, with 8 bases lying between them. Germline lookup yields CDR1 DFQATT and CDR2 SNEGSKA (reference sequence). The CDR3 runs to 11 residues. The CDR3 loop is CSARVSAEQFF. The CDR3 DNA sequence: TGCAGTGCTAGAGTTAGCGCCGAGCAGTTCTTC.

This chain uses TRBV3-1 (or the pseudogene TRBV3-2) with TRBJ2-4; 7 positions agree with TRBD1. Per the germline V gene, CDR1 is LGHDT and CDR2 is YNNKEL (reference sequence). The CDR3 totals 15 residues. V lost 4 bases to trimming and J lost 11 bases; unmatched junction nucleotides: 14. The CDR3 region has the DNA TGTGCCAGCAGCCCGATCCCCCTCCGGGACAGCTTTCAGTACTTC. It codes for CASSPIPLRDSFQYF.

The chain uses TRBV4-2 and TRBJ1-3, with 9 positions matching TRBD1. Germline V gives CDR1 LGHNA, CDR2 YNFKEQ. V was clipped by 1 base and J by 0 bases; unmatched bases: 4. CDR3 length: 17 amino acids. The CDR3 nucleotides read TGTGCCAGCAGCCAAGGTACAGGGGGCCTCTCTGGAAACACCATATATTTT. This translates into CASSQGTGGLSGNTIYF.

This clone is a singleton in its sample. V usage is TRBV5-1 and J usage is TRBJ1-1; D is unresolved. The V gene's germline CDR1 is SGHRS and CDR2 YFSETQ. The V end was cut by 4 bases, the J end by 1 base, with 17 bases between. This CDR3 spans 16 amino acids. CDR3 in amino acids: CASSPRYPSPNTEAFF. CDR3 DNA: TGCGCCAGCAGCCCGAGATACCCAAGCCCGAACACTGAAGCTTTCTTT.

The chain couples TRBV15 to TRBJ2-2; 8 bases align to TRBD2. The CDR3 length is 14 residues. V was clipped by 11 bases and J by 1 base; unmatched bases: 6. CDR1 is LNHNV and CDR2 is YYDKDF in the germline V gene (reference sequence). The CDR3 is CASGGVLNTGELFF. Written as DNA, the CDR3 is TGTGCCTCCGGGGGGGTGTTGAACACCGGGGAGCTGTTTTTT.

The J gene is TRBJ2-3, the V gene TRBV5-4; the match to TRBD2 covers 11 bases. Germline trimming cut 4 bases from V and 12 bases from J; bases unmatched to any gene: 10. The CDR3 has 14 residues. Looked up from germline, CDR1 is SGHNT and CDR2 is YYREEE (reference sequence). CDR3 nucleotide sequence: TGTGCCAGCAGCCAATCTAGCGGGAGGTCTCACCAGTATTTT. The encoded protein is CASSQSSGRSHQYF.

This sequence joins TRBV24-1 and TRBJ1-6, with D possibly TRBD1 on 5 matching bases. Germline CDR1 reads KGHDR; CDR2 reads SFDVKD. There are 14 residues in the CDR3. The germline V and J ends were trimmed by 4 bases and 10 bases, with 13 bases remaining between them. The CDR3 reads CATSEGGPGSPLHF. The CDR3, as DNA: TGTGCCACCAGTGAGGGGGGACCAGGATCACCCCTCCACTTT.

J is TRBJ1-2 and V is TRBV12-3 or TRBV12-4; 11 nucleotides match TRBD1. Trimming cost V 6 bases and J 5 bases; bases outside gene matches: 2. The CDR3 is made up of 13 amino acids. CDR3 protein: CASSRDRGYGYTF. For the CDR3, the DNA is TGTGCCAGCAGCCGGGACAGGGGGTATGGCTACACCTTC.

The rearrangement joins TRBV18 to TRBJ1-2; D is unclear. The CDR3 contains 16 residues. V gave up 0 bases and J gave up 8 bases, with 19 bases separating them. Per the germline V gene, CDR1 is KGHSH and CDR2 is LQKENI. The CDR3 spells CASSPPNSGYTSGYTF. CDR3 coding DNA: TGTGCCAGCTCACCACCGAATTCCGGGTATACTAGCGGCTACACCTTC.

The J gene is TRBJ1-2, the V gene TRBV6-5, with TRBD1 matching over 7 bases. The junction had 11 bases not matched to a gene; V was cut back by 5 bases and J by 8 bases. Germline CDR1 reads MNHEY; CDR2 reads SVGAGI. This CDR3 has 14 amino acids. The CDR3 DNA is TGTGCCAGCAGTCGTTCGACAGGGATTGTAGGCTACACCTTC. The encoded protein is CASSRSTGIVGYTF.

This clone appeared a single time. This chain links TRBV28 with TRBJ1-2; D may be TRBD1 (6 bases). The CDR3 has 15 residues. Germline assignment: CDR1 MDHEN and CDR2 SYDVKM. The V gene lost 2 bases and the J gene lost 4 bases, with 14 bases spanning the gap. CDR3 sequence (DNA): TGTGCCAGCAGTTTAAGCCAGGGAGGGGGCTATGGCTACACCTTC. Translating it yields CASSLSQGGGYGYTF.

The rearrangement uses TRBV7-9 and TRBJ1-4; D unresolved. V gave up 0 bases and J gave up 7 bases, with 12 bases separating them. Germline V gene lookup returns CDR1 SEHNR and CDR2 FQNEAQ (reference sequence). The CDR3 spans 15 residues. The chain's CDR3 is CASSLARPAGEKLFF. CDR3 nucleotides: TGTGCCAGCAGCTTAGCCCGTCCAGCGGGTGAAAAACTGTTTTTT.

The chain joins TRBV21-1 to TRBJ2-1; no DNA check was done on the table's D call, TRBD2. TRBV21-1 is assigned pseudogene status. CDR3 length equals 20 residues. The CDR3 sequence: CASSRTGLAGAMSSYNEQFF. The CDR3 DNA is TGTGCCAGCAGCAGAACAGGACTAGCGGGAGCTATGAGCTCCTACAATGAGCAGTTCTTC.

This clone was observed many times. V usage is TRBV30 and J usage is TRBJ1-3, with D hard to call. CDR3 length: 15 residues. Trimming took 3 bases from V and 0 from J, leaving 12 bases between them. The germline gives CDR1 GTSNPN, CDR2 SVGIG (reference sequence). Here the CDR3 DNA reads TGTGCCTGGAGGGTAGTGTCCTCCTCTGGAAACACCATATATTTT. This sequence encodes CAWRVVSSSGNTIYF.

V gene TRBV2 combines with J gene TRBJ2-5; a possible D gene is TRBD1 (6 bases). Germline loops: CDR1 SNHLY, CDR2 FYNNEI. Trimming removed 6 bases from V and 1 base from J, with 15 bases in between. The CDR3 loop spans 15 amino acids. The CDR3 DNA reads TGTGCCAGCAGGGCAACCACAGGGTCCCAAGAGACCCAGTACTTC. Protein product: CASRATTGSQETQYF.

The rearrangement joins TRBV12-3 or TRBV12-4 to TRBJ1-2, with no clear D. V was trimmed by 7 bases and J by 3 bases, leaving 9 bases between them. This CDR3 comprises 12 residues. The CDR3 bases are TGTGCCAGCACCTATGGAGACTATGGCTACACCTTC. Amino acids: CASTYGDYGYTF.

The rearrangement joins TRBV6-5 to TRBJ1-5, with D perhaps TRBD1 (6 bases). Germline V CDR1 and CDR2: MNHEY, SVGAGI. The CDR3 has 15 residues. V lost 6 bases, J lost 0 bases, and 12 bases lay in between. CDR3: CASSPGQNSNQPQHF. The CDR3, as DNA: TGTGCCAGCAGCCCCGGACAGAATAGCAATCAGCCCCAGCATTTT.

The chain recombines TRBV11-2 with TRBJ2-3, with TRBD2 matching over 10 bases. Trimming removed 5 bases from V and 3 bases from J; junction bases left unmatched: 5. The CDR3 contains 15 residues. Germline CDR1 and CDR2: SGHAT and FQNNGV. The CDR3 DNA reads TGTGCCAGCAGCGAGCGGGGGGGCCTAACAGATACGCAGTATTTT. Its protein product is CASSERGGLTDTQYF.

This chain uses TRBV5-1 with TRBJ1-2, with D maybe TRBD1 (5 bases). Trimming cost V 4 bases and J 2 bases, with 15 bases left between them. The germline V gene has CDR1 SGHRS and CDR2 YFSETQ. The CDR3 runs to 15 residues. Here the CDR3 DNA reads TGCGCCAGCAGCCATCAGGGAGGTTACAACTATGGCTACACCTTC. Translation gives CASSHQGGYNYGYTF.

The CDR3 DNA reads as TGTGCCAGCAGCTTAGGACTAGCGGTGTACCAAGAGACCCAGTACTTC. The encoded protein is CASSLGLAVYQETQYF. V is TRBV3-1 (or the pseudogene TRBV3-2) and J is TRBJ2-5, with 10 bases identical to TRBD2. The V segment lost 5 bases and the J segment 0 bases; nucleotides outside the gene matches: 6. Germline-derived CDR1 and CDR2 are LGHDT and YNNKEL (reference sequence). This CDR3 is 16 amino acids long.

The chain combines TRBV12-3 or TRBV12-4 with TRBJ2-3; no clear D. The CDR3 totals 12 residues. Trimming removed 4 bases from V and 8 bases from J, with 10 bases in between. In DNA, the CDR3 is TGTGCCAGCAGTTCCCCCGGTGGTACGCAGTATTTT. Protein: CASSSPGGTQYF.

This chain links TRBV9 with TRBJ2-3; possible D gene TRBD1, 6 bases. Germline V gene lookup returns CDR1 SGDLS and CDR2 YYNGEE. The CDR3 runs to 15 residues. The ends were cut back, 2 bases at V and 1 base at J, with 11 bases in the middle. The CDR3 sequence: CASSVQGRGTDTQYF. For the CDR3, the DNA is TGTGCCAGCAGCGTCCAGGGGCGGGGCACAGATACGCAGTATTTT. The variable domain in full, completed from reference TRBV9 and TRBJ2-3, reads DSGVTQTPKHLITATGQRVTLRCSPRSGDLSVYWYQQSLDQGLQFLIQYYNGEERAKGNILERFSAQQFPDLHSELNLSSLELGDSALYFCASSVQGRGTDTQYFGPGTRLTVL.

This clone was picked up one time. As DNA, the CDR3 is TGTGCCAGCAGCGTATCAGCGGGGAACACCGGGGAGCTGTTTTTT. Its protein is CASSVSAGNTGELFF. J is TRBJ2-2 and V is TRBV9; possibly TRBD2 for D (6 bases). The CDR3 spans 15 residues. CDR1 and CDR2 (germline): SGDLS, YYNGEE. Trimming took off 1 base at V and 1 base at J, with 8 bases between the two ends.

This clone showed up just once. The CDR3 sequence is CASSGLAGVTWNTGELFF. In nucleotides, the CDR3 is TGTGCCAGCTCTGGACTAGCGGGAGTTACGTGGAACACCGGGGAGCTGTTTTTT. The rearrangement joins TRBV2 to TRBJ2-2; the match to TRBD2 covers 13 bases. Trimming removed 8 bases from V and 1 base from J; junction bases left unmatched: 10. This CDR3 is 18 amino acids long. From germline, CDR1 is SNHLY and CDR2 FYNNEI.

This clone showed up just once. The chain employs TRBV2 and TRBJ2-7; D not certain. Germline V gives CDR1 SNHLY, CDR2 FYNNEI. The CDR3 is 10 amino acids. Trimming removed 6 bases at V and 6 bases at J, with 6 bases between. The CDR3 loop reads CASRSREQYF. CDR3 in DNA: TGTGCCAGCAGGTCTCGCGAGCAGTACTTC.